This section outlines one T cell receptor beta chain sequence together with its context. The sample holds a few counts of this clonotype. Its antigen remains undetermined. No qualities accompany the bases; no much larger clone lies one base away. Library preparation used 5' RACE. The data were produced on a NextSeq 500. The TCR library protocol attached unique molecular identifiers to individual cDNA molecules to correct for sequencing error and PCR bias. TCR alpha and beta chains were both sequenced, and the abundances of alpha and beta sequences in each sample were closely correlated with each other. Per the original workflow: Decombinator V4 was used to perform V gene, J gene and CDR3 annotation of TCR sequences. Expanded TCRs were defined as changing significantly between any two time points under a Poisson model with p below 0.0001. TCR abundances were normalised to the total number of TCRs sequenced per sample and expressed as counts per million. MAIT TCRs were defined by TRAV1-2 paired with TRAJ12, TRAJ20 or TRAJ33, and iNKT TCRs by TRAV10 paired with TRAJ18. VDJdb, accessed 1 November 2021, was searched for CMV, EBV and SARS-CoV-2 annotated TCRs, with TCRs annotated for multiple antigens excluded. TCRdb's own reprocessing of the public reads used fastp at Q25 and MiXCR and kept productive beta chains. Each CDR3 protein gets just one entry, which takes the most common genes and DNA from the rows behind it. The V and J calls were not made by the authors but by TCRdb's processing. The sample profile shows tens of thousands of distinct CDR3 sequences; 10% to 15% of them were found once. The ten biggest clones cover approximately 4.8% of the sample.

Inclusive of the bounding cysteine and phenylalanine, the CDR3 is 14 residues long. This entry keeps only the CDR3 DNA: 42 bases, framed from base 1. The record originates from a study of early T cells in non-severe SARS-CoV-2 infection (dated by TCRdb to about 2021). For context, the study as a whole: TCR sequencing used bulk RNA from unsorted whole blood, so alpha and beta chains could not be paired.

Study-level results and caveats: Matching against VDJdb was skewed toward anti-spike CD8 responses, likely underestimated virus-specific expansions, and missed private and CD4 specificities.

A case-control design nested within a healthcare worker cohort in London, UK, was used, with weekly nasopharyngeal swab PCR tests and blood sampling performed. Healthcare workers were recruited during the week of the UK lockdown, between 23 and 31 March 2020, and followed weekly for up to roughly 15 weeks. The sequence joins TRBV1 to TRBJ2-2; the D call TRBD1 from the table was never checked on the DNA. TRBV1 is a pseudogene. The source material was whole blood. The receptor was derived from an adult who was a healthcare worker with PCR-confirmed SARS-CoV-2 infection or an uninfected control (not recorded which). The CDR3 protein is CTSSRTGIFGELFF. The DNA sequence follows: TGCACCAGCAGTAGGACAGGGATCTTCGGGGAGCTGTTTTTT.